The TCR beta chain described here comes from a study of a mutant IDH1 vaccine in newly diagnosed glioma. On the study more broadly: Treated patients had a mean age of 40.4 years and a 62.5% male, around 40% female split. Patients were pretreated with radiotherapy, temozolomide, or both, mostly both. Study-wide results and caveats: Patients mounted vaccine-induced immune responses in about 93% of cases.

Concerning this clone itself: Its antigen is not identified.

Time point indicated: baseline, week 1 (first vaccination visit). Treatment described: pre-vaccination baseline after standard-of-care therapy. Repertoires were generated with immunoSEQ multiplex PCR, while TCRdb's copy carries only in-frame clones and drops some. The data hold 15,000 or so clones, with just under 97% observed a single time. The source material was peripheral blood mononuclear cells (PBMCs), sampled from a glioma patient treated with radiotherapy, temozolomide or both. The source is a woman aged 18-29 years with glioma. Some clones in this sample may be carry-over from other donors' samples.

The CDR3 coding sequence is TGTGCCAGCAGCGTAGACGCAGGGGGGTCCTACGAGCAGTACTTC. Residues: CASSVDAGGSYEQYF. This chain uses TRBV9 with TRBJ2-7, with D perhaps matching TRBD1 (7 bases). The CDR3 has 15 amino acids. V was pared by 0 bases and J by 1 base, with 11 bases between. Germline values: CDR1 SGDLS, CDR2 YYNGEE.